This TCR beta chain emerged from a study of cytomegalovirus exposure and HLA in healthy donors. The PCR employed 60 Vbeta primers together with 13 Jbeta primers. TCRdb's copy holds only in-frame clones and misses some; the assay was immunoSEQ multiplex PCR. The sample consists of tens of thousands of clones, 72% of them appearing once. Germline V gene lookup returns CDR1 SGHTA and CDR2 FQGNSA. The CDR3 extends over 16 amino acids. Trimming at V came to 1 base and at J to 7 bases, leaving 8 bases not matched to a gene. Input material: PBMCs. V usage is TRBV7-2 and J usage is TRBJ2-1; 9 positions agree with TRBD2. The receptor was isolated from a woman aged 45-60 years in good health and CMV-seropositive. The CDR3 here is CASSLERREGRNEQFF. The CDR3 nucleotides read TGTGCCAGCAGCTTAGAACGGCGGGAGGGCCGGAATGAGCAGTTCTTC. The full variable domain, completed using reference TRBV7-2 and TRBJ2-1, is GAGVSQSPSNKVTEKGKDVELRCDPISGHTALYWYRQSLGQGLEFLIYFQGNSAPDKSGLPSDRFSAERTGGSVSTLTIQRTQQEDSAVYLCASSLERREGRNEQFFGPGTRLTVL.